This T cell receptor (beta chain) was sequenced in a study of shared clonotypes between healthy human individuals. Overall study context: Each donor's CD4 naive and CD4 memory cells filled three plates apiece, CD8 naive two, and CD8 memory one.

Clones were read by immunoSEQ multiplex PCR, and TCRdb kept only the in-frame ones, dropping some. The table lists 300,000 to 400,000 clones, less than 85% of them singletons. Splitting of CD4+ cells produced CD45RA+ naive and CD45RA-negative memory subsets. The source of this sequence is a man younger than 40 in good health. The material sequenced was memory CD4+ T cells sorted from blood. Subset meaning: CD45RA-negative fraction.

The CDR3 bases are TGTGCCAGCAGCTTATCTCTTAATGAAAAACTGTTTTTT. Protein: CASSLSLNEKLFF. The V call is TRBV5-6, the J call TRBJ1-4; D unresolved. The germline CDR1 and CDR2 sequences are SGHDT and YYEEEE. The V end lost 2 bases, the J end lost 4 bases, and 6 bases lay between the germline ends. The CDR3 is 13 amino acids.